This entry features one T cell receptor (beta chain) sequence. Time point reported: pretreatment peripheral blood. CDR3 length: 13 residues. CDR1 and CDR2 (germline): SGHRS, YFSETQ. Trimming left V 0 bases short and J 4 bases short, with 7 bases between. The data stem from a study of PD-L1 blockade in urothelial cancer. Profiled with immunoSEQ multiplex PCR; TCRdb holds only in-frame clones, not every one. The table lists 50,000 to 55,000 clones, roughly four fifths of them singletons. The genes are TRBV5-1 and TRBJ1-2; D remains unclear. The sequenced sample was PBMCs, obtained around atezolizumab (anti-PD-L1) treatment. This receptor was obtained from a man between 65 and 85 years old with urothelial cancer. Here the CDR3 reads CASSLATRYGYTF. In nucleotides, the CDR3 is TGCGCCAGCAGCTTGGCCACGCGCTATGGCTACACCTTC. Using reference TRBV5-1 and TRBJ1-2 for the parts outside the CDR3, the full variable domain is KAGVTQTPRYLIKTRGQQVTLSCSPISGHRSVSWYQQTPGQGLQFLFEYFSETQRNKGNFPGRFSGRQFSNSRSEMNVSTLELGDSALYLCASSLATRYGYTFGSGTRLTVV.